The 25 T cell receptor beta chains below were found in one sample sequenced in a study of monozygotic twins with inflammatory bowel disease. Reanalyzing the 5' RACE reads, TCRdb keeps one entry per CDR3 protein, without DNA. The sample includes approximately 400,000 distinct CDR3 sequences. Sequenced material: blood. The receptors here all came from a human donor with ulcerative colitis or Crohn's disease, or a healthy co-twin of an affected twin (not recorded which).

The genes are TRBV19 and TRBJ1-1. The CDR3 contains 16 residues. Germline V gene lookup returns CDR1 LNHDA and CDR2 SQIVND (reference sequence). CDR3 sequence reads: CASSIGTGVLNTEAFF.

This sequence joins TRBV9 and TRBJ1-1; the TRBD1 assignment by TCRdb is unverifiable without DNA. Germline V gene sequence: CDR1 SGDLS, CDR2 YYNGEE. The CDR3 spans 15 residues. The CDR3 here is CASSVGPGQNTEAFF. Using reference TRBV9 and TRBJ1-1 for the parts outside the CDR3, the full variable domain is DSGVTQTPKHLITATGQRVTLRCSPRSGDLSVYWYQQSLDQGLQFLIQYYNGEERAKGNILERFSAQQFPDLHSELNLSSLELGDSALYFCASSVGPGQNTEAFFGQGTRLTVV.

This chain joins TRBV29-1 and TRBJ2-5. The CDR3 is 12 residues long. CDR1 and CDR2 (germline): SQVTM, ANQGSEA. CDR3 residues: CSVSSAQETQYF. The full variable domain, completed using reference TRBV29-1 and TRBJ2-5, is SAVISQKPSRDICQRGTSLTIQCQVDSQVTMMFWYRQQPGQSLTLIATANQGSEATYESGFVIDKFPISRPNLTFSTLTVSNMSPEDSSIYLCSVSSAQETQYFGPGTRLLVL.

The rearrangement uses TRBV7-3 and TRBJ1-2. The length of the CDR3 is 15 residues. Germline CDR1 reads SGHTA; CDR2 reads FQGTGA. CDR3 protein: CASSLTLGEGHDYTF.

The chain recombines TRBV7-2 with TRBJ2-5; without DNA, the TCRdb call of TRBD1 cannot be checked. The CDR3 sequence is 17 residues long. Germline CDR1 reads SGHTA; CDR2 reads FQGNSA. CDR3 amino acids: CASSSGTGGQRLETQYF.

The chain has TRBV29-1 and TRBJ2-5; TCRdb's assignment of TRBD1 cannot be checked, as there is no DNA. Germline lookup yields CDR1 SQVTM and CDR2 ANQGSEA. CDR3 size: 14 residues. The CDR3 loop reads CSVEAGGRQETQYF.

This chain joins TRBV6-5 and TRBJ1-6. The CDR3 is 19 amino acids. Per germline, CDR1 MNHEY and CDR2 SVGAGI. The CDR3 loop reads CASSYSTPQMMSYNSPLHF.

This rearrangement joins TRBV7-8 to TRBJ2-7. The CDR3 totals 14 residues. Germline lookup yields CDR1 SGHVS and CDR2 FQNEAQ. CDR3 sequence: CASSLPRSSYEQYF.

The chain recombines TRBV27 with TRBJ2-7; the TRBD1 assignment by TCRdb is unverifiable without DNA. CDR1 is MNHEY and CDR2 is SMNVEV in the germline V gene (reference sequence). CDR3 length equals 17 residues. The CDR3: CASSLLSGRGPSYEQYF.

CDR3 residues: CASSVVRGVGTDTQYF. The chain recombines TRBV9 with TRBJ2-3; the D call from TCRdb, TRBD1, cannot be confirmed without DNA. Germline V gene data show CDR1 as SGDLS and CDR2 as YYNGEE. This CDR3 contains 16 residues.

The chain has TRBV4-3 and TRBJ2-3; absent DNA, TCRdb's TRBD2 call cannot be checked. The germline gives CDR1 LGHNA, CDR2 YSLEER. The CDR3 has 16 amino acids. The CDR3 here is CASSRILAGSTDTQYF.

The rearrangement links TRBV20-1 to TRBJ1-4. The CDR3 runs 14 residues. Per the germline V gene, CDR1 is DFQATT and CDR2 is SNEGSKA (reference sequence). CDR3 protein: CSATPRGAGEKLFF.

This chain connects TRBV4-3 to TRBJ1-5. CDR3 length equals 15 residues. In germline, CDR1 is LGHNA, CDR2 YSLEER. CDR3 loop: CASSQDLGHNQPQHF.

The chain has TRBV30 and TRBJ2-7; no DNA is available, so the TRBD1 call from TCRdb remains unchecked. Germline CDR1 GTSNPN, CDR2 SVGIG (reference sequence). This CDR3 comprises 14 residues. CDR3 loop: CAWFHRDRSYEQYF.

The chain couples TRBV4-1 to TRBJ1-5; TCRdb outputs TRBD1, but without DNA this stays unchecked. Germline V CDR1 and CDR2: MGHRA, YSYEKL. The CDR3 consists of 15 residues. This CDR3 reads CASSGPGTRNQPQHF.

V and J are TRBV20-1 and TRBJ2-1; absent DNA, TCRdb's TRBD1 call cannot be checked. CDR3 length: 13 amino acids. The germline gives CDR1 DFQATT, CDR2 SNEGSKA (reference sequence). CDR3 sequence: CSAGGGRVYEQFF.

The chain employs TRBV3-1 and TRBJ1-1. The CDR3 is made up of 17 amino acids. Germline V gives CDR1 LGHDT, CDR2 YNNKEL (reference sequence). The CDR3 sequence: CASSQDKRFGLNTEAFF.

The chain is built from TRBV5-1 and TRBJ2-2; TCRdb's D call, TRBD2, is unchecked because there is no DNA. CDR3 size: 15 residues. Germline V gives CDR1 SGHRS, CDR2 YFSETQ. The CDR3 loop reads CASSRSGTNTGELFF.

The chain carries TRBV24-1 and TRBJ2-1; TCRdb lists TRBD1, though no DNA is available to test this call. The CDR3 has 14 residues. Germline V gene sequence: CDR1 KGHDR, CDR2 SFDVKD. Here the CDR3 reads CATAGESSYNEQFF.

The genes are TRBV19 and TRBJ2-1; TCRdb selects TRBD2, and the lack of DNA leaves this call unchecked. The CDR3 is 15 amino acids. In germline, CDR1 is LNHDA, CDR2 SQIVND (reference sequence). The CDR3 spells CASSIRGSLFDEQFF.

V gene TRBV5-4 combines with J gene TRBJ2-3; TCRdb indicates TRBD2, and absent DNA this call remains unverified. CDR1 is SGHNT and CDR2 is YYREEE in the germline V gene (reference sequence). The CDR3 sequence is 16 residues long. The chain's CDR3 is CASSLKRGGSTDTQYF.

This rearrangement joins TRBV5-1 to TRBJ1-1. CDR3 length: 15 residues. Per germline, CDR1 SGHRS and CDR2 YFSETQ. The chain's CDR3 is CASSLLDGRNTEAFF. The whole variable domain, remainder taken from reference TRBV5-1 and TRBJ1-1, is KAGVTQTPRYLIKTRGQQVTLSCSPISGHRSVSWYQQTPGQGLQFLFEYFSETQRNKGNFPGRFSGRQFSNSRSEMNVSTLELGDSALYLCASSLLDGRNTEAFFGQGTRLTVV.

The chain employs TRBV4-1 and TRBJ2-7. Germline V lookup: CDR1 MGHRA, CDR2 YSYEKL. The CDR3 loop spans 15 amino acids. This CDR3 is CASSQATASSYEQYF.

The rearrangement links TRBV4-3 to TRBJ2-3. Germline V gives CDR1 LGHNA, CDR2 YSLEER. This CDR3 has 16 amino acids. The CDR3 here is CASSQDYLTSTDTQYF.

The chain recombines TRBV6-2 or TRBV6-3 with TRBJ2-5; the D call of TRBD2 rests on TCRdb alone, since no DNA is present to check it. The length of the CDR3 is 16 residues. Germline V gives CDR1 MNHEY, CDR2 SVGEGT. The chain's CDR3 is CASSARLASGQETQYF.